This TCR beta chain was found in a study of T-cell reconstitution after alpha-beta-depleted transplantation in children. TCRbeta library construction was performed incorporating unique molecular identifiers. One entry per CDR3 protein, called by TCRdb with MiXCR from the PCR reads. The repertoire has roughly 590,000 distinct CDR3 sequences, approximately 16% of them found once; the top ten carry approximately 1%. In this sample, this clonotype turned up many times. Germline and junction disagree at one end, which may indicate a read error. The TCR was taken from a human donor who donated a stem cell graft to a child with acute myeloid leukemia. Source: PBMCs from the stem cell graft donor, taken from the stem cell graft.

CDR3 protein: CSANERVF. The DNA of the CDR3 is TGCAGTGCTAACGAGAGGGTCTTC. The chain has TRBV20-1 and TRBJ2-1; D is possibly TRBD2 (5 bases). CDR3 length: 8 amino acids. Looked up from germline, CDR1 is DFQATT and CDR2 is SNEGSKA (reference sequence).